The next 22 T cell receptor beta chains were all read from a single sample in a study of immune characterization of retroperitoneal liposarcoma. TCRdb analysed the PCR reads with MiXCR anew, one entry per CDR3 protein. There are roughly 2,500 distinct CDR3 sequences in the sample; roughly two fifths occur only once, and 35% to 40% lies in the top ten. Sequenced sample: tumor tissue. Source of these receptors: a male donor with retroperitoneal liposarcoma.

A word on this clonotype: This could be a read error, since a much larger clone is one nucleotide away. Without the conserved terminal phenylalanine or tryptophan, this CDR3 likely stems from a read error. This chain joins TRBV7-6 and TRBJ2-4; 8 bases are shared with TRBD2. The J call may be mistaken, given a closer DNA end match to TRBJ2-7. This CDR3 comprises 13 residues. CDR1 and CDR2 from the germline V gene are SGHVS and FNYEAQ. DNA for the CDR3: TGTGCCAGCAGCCCGGGGGGGGTTGACGAGCAGTACTTA. It specifies CASSPGGVDEQYL.

This sequence joins TRBV11-2 and TRBJ2-3, with unresolved D. CDR1 is SGHAT and CDR2 is FQNNGV in the germline V gene. This CDR3 contains 13 residues. Trimming took 10 bases from V and 2 from J, leaving 13 bases between them. The CDR3 loop is CATSRGITDTQYF. DNA for the CDR3: TGTGCCACCTCCCGCGGAATCACAGATACGCAGTATTTT.

The sample holds one count of this clonotype. The genes are TRBV12-3 or TRBV12-4 and TRBJ1-5; D is ambiguous. The V and J ends lost 5 bases and 0 bases respectively, with 8 bases between them. There are 14 residues in the CDR3. CDR3 protein: CASSHSNSNQPQHF. CDR3 coding DNA: TGTGCCAGCAGTCACAGCAATAGCAATCAGCCCCAGCATTTT.

This clonotype was seen only a few times. The genes are TRBV12-3 or TRBV12-4 and TRBJ2-5; 12 bases fit TRBD2. Near its end, the DNA agrees better with TRBJ2-1, so the J call may be wrong. This CDR3 is built from 17 residues. In DNA form, the CDR3 reads TGTGCCAGCAGTCCCCGGACTAGCGGGATCCAAACGGAGGAGCAGTTCTTC. It specifies CASSPRTSGIQTEEQFF.

This clonotype is classed as medium-sized. V is TRBV27 and J is TRBJ2-5, with D perhaps matching TRBD1 (6 bases). The J call is doubtful: the DNA matches TRBJ2-7 better. This CDR3 contains 14 residues. The germline CDR1 and CDR2 sequences are MNHEY and SMNVEV (reference sequence). The chain's CDR3 is CASSLRDTSYEQYF. CDR3 nucleotide sequence: TGTGCCAGCAGTTTACGGGACACCAGCTACGAGCAGTACTTC.

This clonotype is labeled medium-sized (0.01 to 0.1%). The chain couples TRBV24-1 to TRBJ2-1, with 10 positions matching TRBD1. Trimming at V came to 10 bases and at J to 13 bases, leaving 12 bases not matched to a gene. Germline V gives CDR1 KGHDR, CDR2 SFDVKD. The CDR3 has 13 amino acids. The CDR3 spells CATSPGDRGLQFF. The CDR3 nucleotides are TGTGCCACATCTCCCGGGGACAGGGGATTACAGTTCTTC.

V gene TRBV6-1 combines with J gene TRBJ2-5; 10 bases agree with TRBD2. J was trimmed by 4 bases and V by 5 bases; bases with no gene match: 10. The CDR3 has 16 residues. Germline-derived CDR1 and CDR2 are MNHNS and SASEGT. Here the CDR3 reads CASSQISGRKPETQYF. The DNA of the CDR3 is TGTGCCAGCAGTCAAATTAGCGGGAGGAAACCAGAGACCCAGTACTTC.

This clonotype is judged large. The chain is built from TRBV6-1 and TRBJ2-1; D unclear. The CDR3 is 13 residues long. Trimming shortened V by 1 base and J by 6 bases, and 7 bases separated the two germline ends. The V gene's germline CDR1 is MNHNS and CDR2 SASEGT. CDR3 sequence: CASSEGETNEQFF. CDR3 sequence (DNA): TGTGCCAGCAGTGAAGGAGAAACCAATGAGCAGTTCTTC.

There are a few counts of this clonotype. This rearrangement joins TRBV7-9 to TRBJ1-2; D remains ambiguous. The length of the CDR3 is 14 residues. V shed 2 bases and J shed 2 bases, with 9 bases lying between them. The V gene's germline CDR1 is SEHNR and CDR2 FQNEAQ (reference sequence). CDR3 DNA: TGTGCCAGCAGCTTACTCGTCAGGAACTATGGCTACACCTTC. Its translation: CASSLLVRNYGYTF. Using reference TRBV7-9 and TRBJ1-2 for the parts outside the CDR3, the full variable domain is DTGVSQNPRHKITKRGQNVTFRCDPISEHNRLYWYRQTLGQGPEFLTYFQNEAQLEKSRLLSDRFSAERPKGSFSTLEIQRTEQGDSAMYLCASSLLVRNYGYTFGSGTRLTVV.

Remarks on this clonotype: One end of the junction varies from germline; a read error may be responsible. The chain combines TRBV27 with TRBJ1-1; TRBD1 is a possible D gene (6 bases). Germline V gene data show CDR1 as MNHEY and CDR2 as SMNVEV (reference sequence). This CDR3 spans 15 amino acids. CDR3 in amino acids: CVSSPRGGAGTEAFF. The CDR3 DNA reads TGTGTCAGCAGCCCAAGGGGGGGGGCGGGGACTGAAGCTTTCTTT.

The genes are TRBV12-3 or TRBV12-4 and TRBJ2-1, with no clear D. V lost 3 bases and J lost 4, with 16 bases in between. The CDR3 contains 16 residues. CDR3 sequence reads: CASSFRSLSQYNEQFF. CDR3 sequence (DNA): TGTGCCAGCAGTTTTCGGAGTCTCTCCCAATACAATGAGCAGTTCTTC.

This clonotype qualifies as medium-sized. The chain recombines TRBV6-1 with TRBJ2-3, with 9 bases lining up with TRBD2. V lost 5 bases to trimming and J lost 2 bases; unmatched junction nucleotides: 11. The CDR3 contains 17 residues. The V gene's germline CDR1 is MNHNS and CDR2 SASEGT. The CDR3 DNA reads as TGTGCCAGCAGTACTCCCGATGGCGGGGGGGCCACAGATACGCAGTATTTT. This translates into CASSTPDGGGATDTQYF.

V and J are TRBV6-1 and TRBJ2-1, with 10 bases identical to TRBD2. Germline assignment: CDR1 MNHNS and CDR2 SASEGT. The CDR3 sequence is 16 residues long. The junction had 9 bases not matched to a gene; V was cut back by 7 bases and J by 3 bases. CDR3 bases: TGTGCCAGCAAAAGCGGGGGGGCGGGGGTCTACAATGAGCAGTTCTTC. It codes for CASKSGGAGVYNEQFF.

In its sample, this clonotype is medium-sized. The chain combines TRBV4-1 with TRBJ2-5; weak D call: TRBD2 (6 bases). TRBJ2-7 explains the end of the DNA better; the J call may be wrong. Germline lookup yields CDR1 MGHRA and CDR2 YSYEKL. The CDR3 runs 13 residues. CDR3: CASSQHRRAEQYF. Here the CDR3 DNA reads TGCGCCAGCAGCCAACACAGGAGGGCCGAGCAGTACTTC.

By proportion, this clonotype is large. The chain combines TRBV6-1 with TRBJ1-1; D uncertain. Germline V gene lookup returns CDR1 MNHNS and CDR2 SASEGT. CDR3 length: 15 amino acids. V lost 6 bases and J 1 base, leaving 15 bases between the germline ends. CDR3 DNA sequence: TGTGCCAGCAGAATAAATTGGGAGGGGAACACTGAAGCTTTCTTT. The encoded protein is CASRINWEGNTEAFF.

The rearrangement joins TRBV6-5 to TRBJ2-3; a weak D match, TRBD2 (5 bases). Trimming stripped 0 bases from V and 6 bases from J, with 16 bases between. The CDR3 is 16 amino acids. The germline V gene encodes CDR1 MNHEY and CDR2 SVGAGI. This CDR3 reads CASSYSDGKARDTQYF. The CDR3 DNA follows: TGTGCCAGCAGTTACTCTGACGGGAAGGCTCGGGATACGCAGTATTTT.

In its sample, this clonotype was seen a few times. This chain links TRBV7-2 with TRBJ2-1, with 7 bases aligning to TRBD1. V dropped 5 bases and J dropped 7; count of bases not matched to a gene: 11. Germline CDR1 reads SGHTA; CDR2 reads FQGNSA. The CDR3 covers 15 residues. This CDR3 is CASSPSGTRGNEQFF. CDR3 in DNA: TGTGCCAGCAGCCCATCCGGGACCAGGGGGAATGAGCAGTTCTTC.

This chain joins TRBV6-1 and TRBJ1-1, with D possibly being TRBD1 (6 bases). V was shortened by 6 bases and J by 6 bases, with 17 bases between the two germline ends. Germline assignment: CDR1 MNHNS and CDR2 SASEGT. The CDR3 runs 14 residues. CDR3 DNA: TGTGCCAGCAGGCCCGACCCGGACAGACCTGAAGCTTTCTTT. This translates into CASRPDPDRPEAFF.

In its sample, this clonotype was seen a few times. J is TRBJ2-1 and V is TRBV4-1, with TRBD2 identical over 7 bases. The CDR3 contains 17 residues. Per the germline V gene, CDR1 is MGHRA and CDR2 is YSYEKL. Trimming cost V 4 bases and J 1 base; bases outside gene matches: 10. CDR3 nucleotides: TGCGCCAGCAGCCCGAAGACGGCGGGAGTGTCCTACAATGAGCAGTTCTTC. Translating it yields CASSPKTAGVSYNEQFF.

There are a few counts of this clonotype. This chain uses TRBV7-2 with TRBJ2-5, with 7 bases that match TRBD2. The DNA end is a closer match to TRBJ2-7, so the J assignment may be wrong. Germline V lookup: CDR1 SGHTA, CDR2 FQGNSA. This CDR3 has 16 residues. CDR3 sequence: CASSPSGRLARFEQYF. The CDR3 coding sequence is TGTGCCAGCAGCCCCTCCGGGAGACTAGCTCGCTTCGAGCAGTACTTC.

The rearrangement links TRBV6-1 to TRBJ2-1; D ambiguous. The CDR3 consists of 11 residues. The germline gives CDR1 MNHNS, CDR2 SASEGT. The V end was cut by 8 bases, the J end by 10 bases, with 12 bases between. The CDR3 DNA reads TGTGCCAGCGGGCAGACCTACGAGCAGTTCTTC. Translated: CASGQTYEQFF.

The chain combines TRBV12-3 or TRBV12-4 with TRBJ2-1; no reliable D call. V dropped 2 bases and J dropped 10 bases, with 9 bases sitting between them. The CDR3 has 12 amino acids. Here the CDR3 reads CASSLRRREQFF. CDR3 nucleotides: TGTGCCAGCAGTTTACGCCGACGGGAGCAGTTCTTC.